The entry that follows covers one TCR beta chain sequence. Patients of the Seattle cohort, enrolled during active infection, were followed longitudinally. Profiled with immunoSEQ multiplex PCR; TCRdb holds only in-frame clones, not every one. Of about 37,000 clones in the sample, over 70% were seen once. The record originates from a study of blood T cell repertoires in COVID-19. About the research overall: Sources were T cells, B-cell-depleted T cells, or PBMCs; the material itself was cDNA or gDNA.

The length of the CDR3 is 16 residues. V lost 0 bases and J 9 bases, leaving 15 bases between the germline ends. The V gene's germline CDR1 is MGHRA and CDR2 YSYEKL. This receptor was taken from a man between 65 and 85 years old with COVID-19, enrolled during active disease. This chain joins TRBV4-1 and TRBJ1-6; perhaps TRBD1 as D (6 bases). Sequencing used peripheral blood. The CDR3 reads CASSQEIPGGGSPLHF. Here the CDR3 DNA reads TGCGCCAGCAGCCAAGAAATCCCGGGAGGGGGTTCACCCCTCCACTTT.